Listed here is a single T cell receptor beta chain. This clonotype has more than one count but fewer than ten. Its antigen is unknown. Qualities for individual bases were not recorded, and no much larger clone is one base off. Taken from cysteine to phenylalanine, the CDR3 has 15 residues. Solely the CDR3 DNA is kept, with 45 bases framed from the first base. CDR1 and CDR2 are read off the germline V gene as MGHDK and SYGVNS. Ends trimmed: V by 5 bases, J by 8 bases; bases unmatched to a gene: 7. The source of the sample is a study of T cells in Graves' hyperthyroidism and ophthalmopathy (dated 2019 in TCRdb). Background for the entire study: TCR V-J signatures able to tell the groups apart were searched for in a discovery cohort of about a hundred patients, of whom more than 40 had Graves' ophthalmopathy and around 58 had stable Graves' hyperthyroidism. Prospective prediction of ophthalmopathy was tested in an independent validation cohort of fewer than 20 hyperthyroidism patients and some 17 patients who later progressed to ophthalmopathy. For training and testing, the approximately 92 patients in the discovery cohort were randomly divided in a 7:3 ratio. The study also compared thyroid tissue and blood T-cell repertoires from a handful of Graves' hyperthyroidism patients. Once sampling was done, hyperthyroidism patients were given methimazole at a starting dose of 30 mg daily, whereas ophthalmopathy patients were given high-dose intravenous methylprednisolone. According to the paper, TCR Vbeta CDR3 sequencing was carried out on 135 peripheral blood samples, which came from under 50 ophthalmopathy, approximately 72 hyperthyroidism and approximately 17 progressor patients.

TCR beta CDR3 regions were amplified from RNA transcripts. A first-round RT-PCR of the TCR CDR3 used the HTBI primer set with the Qiagen OneStep RT-PCR kit. Libraries were constructed in a second round of multiplex PCR, after which size selection and purification were performed. Paired-end sequencing of the libraries was performed with 100 bp reads on an Illumina HiSeq2000. In the authors' own workflow: Raw data were processed with SOAPnuke, discarding reads with adapters, uncalled bases, mean Phred below 15, or no exact constant-primer or identifier match. High-quality paired reads were merged with COPE v1.2.5, and unique nucleotide sequences were defined as clonotypes. MiTCR v1.1 was used to align clonotypes to the IMGT TRBV, TRBD and TRBJ reference segments. The analysis included only V-J combinations with a frequency above 0.0001, which together covered 99% to 99.2% of the repertoires. A TCS score was defined as the ratio between F50 (clonal expansion) and ExV (chaos), using BLOSUM62-based TCRdist between CDR3 peptides within each V-J. Welch's t-statistics and random forest reduced 450 to 600 V-J features to 13, which were used in a naive Bayes classifier (R e1071). Thyroid-blood repertoire similarity was quantified with the Morisita-Horn index. TCRdb took the public reads, trimmed them with fastp at Q25, ran MiXCR for clone calling and kept in-frame beta chains. Here each entry gathers all rows of one CDR3 protein and keeps the most common genes and DNA. The V and J calls here are based on TCRdb, not the publication. This sample holds roughly 500,000 distinct CDR3 sequences; approximately 48% were observed only once. 35% to 50% of the sample comes from the top ten.

Paper-wide results and their limitations: During validation, the model predicted progression to ophthalmopathy a median of approximately 7 months ahead of onset, with almost 71% sensitivity and 72% to 80% specificity. Most expanded thyroid clonotypes (frequency above 0.001) were also found in blood, which suggests that blood repertoires may mirror thyroid immune responses. A model built on a 13 V-J signature distinguished ophthalmopathy from stable hyperthyroidism, reaching roughly 88% sensitivity and under 84% specificity in cross-validation and 80%/75% in testing. Sample size was not statistically predetermined, and investigators were not blinded to group allocation.

Patients with uncontrolled infections, other autoimmune diseases, pregnancy or lactation were excluded. Diagnoses were established on the basis of clinical symptoms, serum thyroxine and TRAb, thyroid ultrasound, and orbital computed tomography. Total RNA was extracted using Trizol reagent, and RNA quality was assessed on an Agilent 2100 Bioanalyzer. The sample consisted of peripheral blood or thyroid tissue (not recorded which). The rearrangement combines TRBV25-1 with TRBJ1-6; 9 central bases correspond to TRBD1. This clonotype originated in an adult woman with Graves' disease, either hyperthyroidism or ophthalmopathy (not recorded which). The DNA reads TGTGCCAGCAGTTCGGTGGGACAGGGACATTCACCCCTCCACTTT. This is translated as CASSSVGQGHSPLHF.